This T cell receptor beta chain was observed in a study of T cell responses to AZD1222 COVID-19 vaccine. The study, taken as a whole, reports: Baseline seropositivity occurred in only a handful of AZD1222 recipients. Clonal diversity may have been underestimated in mostly white British donors.

The protocol was immunoSEQ multiplex PCR, while the TCRdb copy is restricted to in-frame clones and leaves out a portion. Here the sample spans under 150,000 clones, around nine tenths being singletons. A word on this clone: What it recognizes is unknown.

Trimming stripped 3 bases from V and 0 bases from J, with 9 bases between. CDR1 is LNHDA and CDR2 is SQIVND in the germline V gene (reference sequence). This CDR3 contains 15 residues. V gene TRBV19 combines with J gene TRBJ1-3; no firm D call. The source was peripheral blood, collected 28 days after the second AZD1222 dose. This receptor was taken from an adult who received the AZD1222 COVID-19 vaccine. The CDR3 region is CASSIGYSSGNTIYF. The CDR3 bases are TGTGCCAGTAGTATTGGGTACAGCTCTGGAAACACCATATATTTT. Together with reference TRBV19 and TRBJ1-3, the CDR3 gives the full variable domain: DGGITQSPKYLFRKEGQNVTLSCEQNLNHDAMYWYRQDPGQGLRLIYYSQIVNDFQKGDIAEGYSVSREKKESFPLTVTSAQKNPTAFYLCASSIGYSSGNTIYFGEGSWLTVV.